This T cell receptor (beta chain) was sequenced in a study of vaccination effects on CD4 cells after COVID-19. Points from the study as a whole: The study dataset contains few convalescent patients and includes no early post-infection timepoints.

The method was immunoSEQ multiplex PCR; TCRdb's version includes in-frame clones alone and lacks a portion of them. The sample records about 43,000 clones, roughly 79% being singletons. CD4+ T cells specific for antigen were expanded with viral peptide pools by the ViraFEST assay before sequencing. Isolation of CD4+ T cells took place after about 10 days of culture. Nobody among the vaccine recipients had prior SARS-CoV-2 infection (nucleocapsid antibodies were negative). The CDR3 covers 15 residues. Germline loops: CDR1 SGHRS, CDR2 YFSETQ. Trimming shortened V by 3 bases and J by 2 bases, and 13 bases separated the two germline ends. This clone appeared once. No antigen is known for it.

The sequence was obtained from a human donor who received a COVID-19 vaccine. Sequencing used CD4+ T cells from PBMCs cultured with SARS-CoV-2 spike peptides, obtained before COVID-19 vaccination. The rearrangement joins TRBV5-1 to TRBJ2-3; a possible D gene is TRBD1 (6 bases). The CDR3 protein is CASSSTQGFTDTQYF. CDR3 DNA sequence: TGCGCCAGCAGCTCAACACAGGGTTTCACAGATACGCAGTATTTT.